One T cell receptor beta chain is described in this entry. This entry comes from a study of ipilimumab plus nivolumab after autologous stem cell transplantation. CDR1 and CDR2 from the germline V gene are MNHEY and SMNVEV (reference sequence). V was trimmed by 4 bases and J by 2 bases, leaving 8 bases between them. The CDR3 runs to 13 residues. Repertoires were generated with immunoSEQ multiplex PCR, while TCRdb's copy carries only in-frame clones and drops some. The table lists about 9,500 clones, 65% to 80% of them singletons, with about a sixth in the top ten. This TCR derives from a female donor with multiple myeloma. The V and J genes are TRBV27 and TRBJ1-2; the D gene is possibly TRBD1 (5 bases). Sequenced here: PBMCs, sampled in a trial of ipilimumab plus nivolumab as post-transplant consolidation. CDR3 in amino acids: CASSWAGNYGYTF. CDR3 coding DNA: TGTGCCAGCAGTTGGGCAGGGAACTATGGCTACACCTTC.